This T cell receptor (beta chain) stems from a study of T cells in Graves' hyperthyroidism and ophthalmopathy. Whole-study results and caveats: Peripheral blood also featured most of the thyroid clonotypes expanded above 0.001.

Disease lasting under 3 months, a NOSPECS grade of at least 4, and a Clinical Activity Score of at least 3 were features of the ophthalmopathy patients. The diagnoses drew upon clinical symptoms, serum thyroxine and TRAb, thyroid ultrasound and orbital computed tomography. The germline V and J ends were trimmed by 6 bases and 0 bases, with 9 bases remaining between them. The CDR3 has 14 residues. Germline CDR1 and CDR2: MNHEY and SMNVEV (reference sequence). To note about this clonotype: Antigen unknown.

RNA transcripts yielded amplified TCR beta CDR3 regions. During a first-round RT-PCR of the TCR CDR3, the HTBI primer set was used. From the multiplex PCR reads, TCRdb called clonotypes with MiXCR, one entry per CDR3 protein. Of about 640,000 distinct CDR3 sequences listed, more than 20% are singletons. The sample was blood. The receptor's source is a man in his thirties or forties with Graves' ophthalmopathy. The V call is TRBV27, the J call TRBJ1-5; no definite D call. CDR3 residues: CASSDTDSNQPQHF. The CDR3 region has the DNA TGTGCCAGCAGCGACACCGATAGCAATCAGCCCCAGCATTTT.